The clone carrying this T cell receptor (beta chain) occurred a few times. This CDR3 comprises 15 residues. Germline lookup yields CDR1 SGHAT and CDR2 FQNNGV. V gave up 0 bases and J gave up 0 bases, with 8 bases separating them. Seattle researchers signed up patients amid active infection and tracked them longitudinally. Original processing notes: The authors estimated nucleated cell counts from reference gene primer amplification. TCRdb's table, derived via immunoSEQ multiplex PCR, lists solely in-frame clones and lacks some. That table is the source of V, J and clone size, and D and trimming were worked out from the DNA. The sample yields 300,000 to 400,000 clones, roughly 86% seen once. This sample was included in a study of blood T cell repertoires in COVID-19. The wider study: Acute and convalescent COVID-19 samples came from the United States, Italy and Spain. The cDNA or gDNA used as material had been derived from T cells, B-cell-depleted T cells, or PBMCs.

This clonotype was sampled from a woman aged 65 to 85 with COVID-19, enrolled during active disease. The sequenced sample consisted of peripheral blood. This chain links TRBV11-2 with TRBJ1-1; TRBD1 is a possible D gene (5 bases). This CDR3 reads CASSLDQGVNTEAFF. CDR3 nucleotides: TGTGCCAGCAGCTTAGATCAAGGGGTGAACACTGAAGCTTTCTTT.